The 26 T cell receptor beta chains listed next were all sequenced from one sample in a study of blood T cell repertoires in COVID-19. Sequencing used immunoSEQ multiplex PCR; TCRdb keeps in-frame clones, though not all of them. The table has 100,000 or so clones, approximately 90% seen once. Specimen: peripheral blood. These receptors were obtained from a man between 60 and 75 years old with acute or convalescent COVID-19.

This clone was seen a handful of times. The genes are TRBV19 and TRBJ1-3; possibly TRBD1 for D (6 bases). Germline V gives CDR1 LNHDA, CDR2 SQIVND (reference sequence). The CDR3 is 13 amino acids. Trimming left V 6 bases short and J 3 bases short, with 9 bases between. CDR3 nucleotide sequence: TGTGCCAGTAGCCAGGGGTATGGAAACACCATATATTTT. Translation: CASSQGYGNTIYF.

The chain is built from TRBV28 and TRBJ1-2; perhaps TRBD1 as D (6 bases). V shed 3 bases and J shed 8 bases, with 13 bases lying between them. The CDR3 runs to 13 residues. Looked up from germline, CDR1 is MDHEN and CDR2 is SYDVKM. The CDR3 sequence: CASSLAGEVGYTF. The CDR3 DNA sequence: TGTGCCAGCAGTTTGGCAGGGGAAGTCGGCTACACCTTC.

As to this clone: The junction shows a germline mismatch at one end, possibly a read error. The chain couples TRBV27 to TRBJ1-6, with D possibly being TRBD1 (6 bases). The CDR3 runs 15 residues. In germline, CDR1 is MNHEY, CDR2 SMNVEV (reference sequence). The CDR3 loop is CASSLTGSFNSPLHF. In DNA, the CDR3 is TGTGCCAGCAGTTTAACAGGGTCCTTTAATTCACCCCTCCACTTT.

The chain joins TRBV11-2 to TRBJ1-2; D call uncertain. This CDR3 has 17 amino acids. Germline V gene lookup returns CDR1 SGHAT and CDR2 FQNNGV. V gave up 5 bases and J gave up 6 bases, with 25 bases separating them. In nucleotides, the CDR3 is TGTGCCAGCAGCCGCCCGGAGGGCCTGGGCGCGATGGATGGCTACACCTTC. Amino acids: CASSRPEGLGAMDGYTF.

The chain joins TRBV11-3 to TRBJ1-2; no clear D gene. Germline V gene sequence: CDR1 SGHNT, CDR2 YENEEA. CDR3 length equals 13 residues. V was pared by 3 bases and J by 9 bases, with 14 bases between. CDR3 protein: CASSLDGVGSYTF. CDR3 DNA sequence: TGTGCCAGCAGCTTGGACGGGGTTGGAAGCTACACCTTC.

This chain uses TRBV5-1 with TRBJ1-3, with D possibly TRBD1 on 6 matching bases. V was cut by 0 bases and J by 4 bases, with 8 bases left in between. The CDR3 is 14 amino acids. CDR1 is SGHRS, CDR2 YFSETQ, per germline. The CDR3 region is CASSLGDTGNTIYF. The CDR3 DNA follows: TGCGCCAGCAGCTTGGGGGACACCGGAAACACCATATATTTT.

This sequence joins TRBV30 and TRBJ1-2, with 7 bases fitting TRBD1. The CDR3 covers 14 residues. Germline V lookup: CDR1 GTSNPN, CDR2 SVGIG (reference sequence). With V trimmed by 0 bases and J by 8 bases, 9 bases remained unmatched. The CDR3 DNA follows: TGTGCCTGGAGTGTCTCCGGACAGGCTGGAGGCTACACCTTC. Amino acid sequence: CAWSVSGQAGGYTF.

The chain combines TRBV5-8 with TRBJ2-6; D is undetermined. The ends were cut back, 1 base at V and 4 bases at J, with 6 bases in the middle. The CDR3 has 14 residues. Germline lookup yields CDR1 SGHTS and CDR2 YDEGEE. DNA of the CDR3: TGTGCCAGCAGCTTGTTAGTAGGGGCCAACGTCCTGACTTTC. This translates into CASSLLVGANVLTF.

The chain employs TRBV18 and TRBJ2-5; 14 bases line up with TRBD2. The trim removed 2 bases at V and 0 bases at J, leaving 11 bases unmatched. Germline V lookup: CDR1 KGHSH, CDR2 LQKENI. The CDR3 length is 20 residues. CDR3 sequence (DNA): TGTGCCAGCTCACCAAGGGGACTAGCGGGAGAGATGGGGAACCAAGAGACCCAGTACTTC. Residues: CASSPRGLAGEMGNQETQYF.

The chain has TRBV19 and TRBJ1-2; D is possibly TRBD1 (6 bases). The V gene lost 5 bases and the J gene lost 3 bases, with 10 bases spanning the gap. The CDR3 is made up of 13 amino acids. Germline CDR1 reads LNHDA; CDR2 reads SQIVND (reference sequence). The CDR3 DNA reads as TGTGCCAGTAGTTCCAGGGGAGACTATGGCTACACCTTC. This codes for CASSSRGDYGYTF.

A note on this clone: Within the sample, other DNA sequences also encode this same CDR3. This rearrangement joins TRBV27 to TRBJ1-5, with D unclear. V lost 4 bases and J lost 2, with 9 bases in between. Germline CDR1 and CDR2: MNHEY and SMNVEV (reference sequence). The CDR3 extends over 14 amino acids. CDR3 DNA sequence: TGTGCCAGCAGTTCTTCAGTGCGCAATCAGCCCCAGCATTTT. Translated: CASSSSVRNQPQHF.

The CDR3 sequence is CATFWTGRIGPPQHF. For the CDR3, the DNA is TGTGCCACCTTCTGGACCGGGAGGATTGGGCCGCCCCAGCATTTT. The J gene is TRBJ1-5, the V gene TRBV24-1; unclear D gene. The V and J ends lost 9 bases and 9 bases respectively, with 23 bases between them. CDR3 length: 15 amino acids. Germline-derived CDR1 and CDR2 are KGHDR and SFDVKD.

This sequence joins TRBV2 and TRBJ2-1; D is perhaps TRBD2 (6 bases). This CDR3 has 14 amino acids. Trimming cost V 11 bases and J 0 bases, with 14 bases left between them. Germline-derived CDR1 and CDR2 are SNHLY and FYNNEI. CDR3: CAYYRRDSYNEQFF. CDR3 coding DNA: TGTGCCTACTACCGGCGGGACTCCTACAATGAGCAGTTCTTC.

This sequence joins TRBV2 and TRBJ2-6, with 7 bases that match TRBD2. Germline values: CDR1 SNHLY, CDR2 FYNNEI. CDR3 length equals 16 residues. V dropped 6 bases and J dropped 2; count of bases not matched to a gene: 7. Here the CDR3 DNA reads TGTGCCAGCAGGGGGAGGGCGGCGGCTGGGGCCAACGTCCTGACTTTC. Protein product: CASRGRAAAGANVLTF.

The rearrangement links TRBV5-1 to TRBJ1-2; D may be TRBD1 (5 bases). The CDR3 sequence is 14 residues long. The V end lost 3 bases, the J end lost 1 base, and 10 bases lay between the germline ends. CDR1 is SGHRS, CDR2 YFSETQ, per germline. This CDR3 is CASSSGGNNYGYTF. As DNA, the CDR3 is TGCGCCAGCAGCTCTGGGGGGAATAACTATGGCTACACCTTC.

This clone was seen a single time. The genes are TRBV13 and TRBJ1-1, with TRBD1 matching 8 bases. This CDR3 contains 13 residues. V gave up 2 bases and J gave up 4 bases; unmatched junction bases: 0. Looked up from germline, CDR1 is PRHDT and CDR2 is FYEKMQ (reference sequence). This CDR3 reads CASSLTGGTEAFF. CDR3 DNA sequence: TGTGCCAGCAGCTTAACAGGGGGCACTGAAGCTTTCTTT.

This clone was found a few times. J is TRBJ2-1 and V is TRBV28, with TRBD1 matching over 7 bases. This CDR3 has 19 amino acids. Per the germline V gene, CDR1 is MDHEN and CDR2 is SYDVKM. V shed 5 bases, J shed 4 bases, and the junction held 20 bases outside the gene matches. The CDR3 coding sequence is TGTGCCAGCAGTACAACCTGGAAGGGTGGACAGGTCAGATACAATGAGCAGTTCTTC. Translated: CASSTTWKGGQVRYNEQFF.

V is TRBV5-6 and J is TRBJ1-5; D might be TRBD1 (5 bases). The V gene lost 0 bases and the J gene lost 7 bases, with 11 bases spanning the gap. Germline V CDR1 and CDR2: SGHDT, YYEEEE. This CDR3 comprises 14 residues. CDR3 amino acids: CASSLGGGTQPQHF. CDR3 DNA: TGTGCCAGCAGCTTGGGGGGGGGTACCCAGCCCCAGCATTTT.

The chain is built from TRBV5-1 and TRBJ2-7; 7 nucleotides align to TRBD1. V gave up 0 bases and J gave up 6 bases; unmatched junction bases: 9. This CDR3 is built from 15 residues. Germline V gives CDR1 SGHRS, CDR2 YFSETQ. CDR3 sequence reads: CASSLARQGVIEQYF. CDR3 coding DNA: TGCGCCAGCAGCTTGGCGCGGCAGGGGGTGATCGAGCAGTACTTC. The variable domain in full, with the rest retrieved from reference TRBV5-1 and TRBJ2-7, is KAGVTQTPRYLIKTRGQQVTLSCSPISGHRSVSWYQQTPGQGLQFLFEYFSETQRNKGNFPGRFSGRQFSNSRSEMNVSTLELGDSALYLCASSLARQGVIEQYFGPGTRLTVT.

This chain links TRBV29-1 with TRBJ1-1; D uncertain. Germline V gene data show CDR1 as SQVTM and CDR2 as ANQGSEA. Trimming removed 7 bases from V and 3 bases from J, with 15 bases in between. This CDR3 spans 13 amino acids. The CDR3 loop reads CSAFEDLHTEAFF. CDR3 coding DNA: TGCAGCGCCTTCGAGGACTTGCACACTGAAGCTTTCTTT.

The chain has TRBV6-5 and TRBJ1-2, with D hard to call. Germline CDR1 is MNHEY and CDR2 is SVGAGI. This CDR3 contains 16 residues. V was trimmed by 3 bases and J by 5 bases, leaving 19 bases between them. The CDR3 loop is CASSYAGRLGEYGYTF. The CDR3 DNA is TGTGCCAGCAGTTATGCGGGGAGGTTGGGAGAGTATGGCTACACCTTC.

The V gene is TRBV6-5, the J gene TRBJ2-5; 8 nucleotides agree with TRBD2. There are 16 residues in the CDR3. V lost 4 bases to trimming and J lost 5 bases; unmatched junction nucleotides: 12. Germline lookup yields CDR1 MNHEY and CDR2 SVGAGI. The DNA of the CDR3 is TGTGCCAGCAGTTCATACGTGAGCGGGAGTGGGGAGACCCAGTACTTC. Translated: CASSSYVSGSGETQYF.

The chain joins TRBV6-5 to TRBJ2-7, with 10 bases that match TRBD1. Germline V CDR1 and CDR2: MNHEY, SVGAGI. Trimming at V came to 6 bases and at J to 2 bases, leaving 7 bases not matched to a gene. CDR3 length: 15 amino acids. The CDR3 loop reads CASRVAGTGAYEQYV. The CDR3 DNA follows: TGTGCCAGCAGGGTCGCCGGGACAGGGGCCTACGAGCAGTACGTC.

The V and J genes are TRBV5-1 and TRBJ1-2; TRBD1 matches 7 bases. CDR1 and CDR2 from the germline V gene are SGHRS and YFSETQ. This CDR3 is built from 13 residues. V gave up 4 bases and J gave up 6 bases; unmatched junction bases: 6. This chain's CDR3 is CASSPGTEDGYTF. DNA for the CDR3: TGCGCCAGCAGCCCCGGGACAGAAGATGGCTACACCTTC.

The rearrangement uses TRBV6-5 and TRBJ2-5, with 9 bases identical to TRBD2. The CDR3 length is 15 residues. J gave up 2 bases and V 5 bases, and 6 bases lay outside the gene matches. Germline-derived CDR1 and CDR2 are MNHEY and SVGAGI. The CDR3 DNA sequence: TGTGCCAGCAGTATGAAGACTAGCGGTCAAGAGACCCAGTACTTC. It is translated as CASSMKTSGQETQYF.

The rearrangement uses TRBV19 and TRBJ2-5, with no clear D. Germline V gives CDR1 LNHDA, CDR2 SQIVND (reference sequence). Trimming took off 3 bases at V and 2 bases at J, with 7 bases between the two ends. The CDR3 runs 13 residues. CDR3 coding DNA: TGTGCCAGTAGTATCTTAGAGCAAGAGACCCAGTACTTC. Protein: CASSILEQETQYF.